The present T cell receptor beta chain was sequenced within a study of blood T cells in healthy people across ages. The authors ran a second PCR of about 7 to 11 cycles using a sample-barcoded 5' primer and a J-beta primer mix. Using its own MiXCR run on the 5' RACE reads, TCRdb lists one record per CDR3 protein. Of 900,000 to 950,000 distinct CDR3 sequences listed, roughly 28% are singletons. Looked up from germline, CDR1 is KGHSH and CDR2 is LQKENI. The CDR3 sequence is 13 residues long. V dropped 3 bases and J dropped 8 bases, with 13 bases sitting between them. These data were also filed under a second study, of T cells of mothers and their children.

The clonotype comes from a woman aged 40 to 50 in good health. Sequencing was done on a sample of blood. The chain is built from TRBV18 and TRBJ1-2; possible D gene TRBD1, 5 bases. CDR3 region: CASSPLQGEGYTF. The CDR3 nucleotides are TGTGCCAGCTCACCTCTGCAGGGAGAGGGCTACACCTTC. Looking up the rest from reference TRBV18 and TRBJ1-2 gives the full variable domain: NAGVMQNPRHLVRRRGQEARLRCSPMKGHSHVYWYRQLPEEGLKFMVYLQKENIIDESGMPKERFSAEFPKEGPSILRIQQVVRGDSAAYFCASSPLQGEGYTFGSGTRLTVV.